These T cell receptor beta chains were read from a single sample in a study of OX40 agonist ivuxolimab in advanced cancers. Data came from immunoSEQ multiplex PCR; TCRdb stores just in-frame clones and leaves some out. The table lists tens of thousands of clones, 83% of them singletons. This specimen consisted of CD4+ or CD8+ T cells sorted from blood, obtained in a trial of the OX40 agonist ivuxolimab. All receptors derive from an adult with an advanced solid tumor such as melanoma, head and neck, liver or kidney cancer. Each CDR3 is given without its conserved first and last residue. Where a row states a size, it is once, few, many or the class of an expanded clone; other rows omit it.

v_call: TRBV7-9
clone_size: .
j_call: TRBJ1-2
cdr3_aa: ASSLVGSINYGYT

v_call: TRBV18
clone_size: .
j_call: TRBJ2-5
cdr3_aa: ASSSDRERGGQETQY

v_call: TRBV28
clone_size: .
j_call: TRBJ1-1
cdr3_aa: ASRFRPMNTEAF

v_call: TRBV6-5
clone_size: once
j_call: TRBJ1-1
cdr3_aa: ASNPARVLTEAF

v_call: TRBV27
clone_size: .
j_call: TRBJ1-5
cdr3_aa: ASSFDRSRGPQH

v_call: TRBV28
clone_size: .
j_call: TRBJ1-5
cdr3_aa: ASRMPYPRATNRH

v_call: TRBV7-2
clone_size: .
j_call: TRBJ2-3
cdr3_aa: ASATSGRATDTQY

v_call: TRBV30
clone_size: .
j_call: TRBJ1-3
cdr3_aa: AWSVLGTGGGNTIY

v_call: TRBV10-3
clone_size: once
j_call: TRBJ2-3
cdr3_aa: AIREGGSTDTQY

v_call: TRBV6-1
clone_size: .
j_call: TRBJ1-2
cdr3_aa: ASSSKSGYT

v_call: TRBV2
clone_size: .
j_call: TRBJ1-4
cdr3_aa: ASIGFGGSEKLF

v_call: TRBV10-3
clone_size: .
j_call: TRBJ2-7
cdr3_aa: AISTGTVTYEQY

v_call: TRBV6-4
clone_size: few
j_call: TRBJ2-2
cdr3_aa: ASTQQAGSAGELF

v_call: TRBV19
clone_size: .
j_call: TRBJ2-1
cdr3_aa: ASSIDGRIGVGSSYNEQF

v_call: TRBV7-9
clone_size: .
j_call: TRBJ2-5
cdr3_aa: ASSKGTSGTGGETQY

v_call: TRBV7-9
clone_size: .
j_call: TRBJ1-1
cdr3_aa: ASTPRGGVNTEAF

v_call: TRBV7-8
clone_size: .
j_call: TRBJ2-1
cdr3_aa: ASSLGQRNNEQF

v_call: TRBV11-2
clone_size: .
j_call: TRBJ2-3
cdr3_aa: ASSQDRIDTQY

v_call: TRBV6-1
clone_size: .
j_call: TRBJ1-4
cdr3_aa: ASTSETGRKKLF

v_call: TRBV14
clone_size: .
j_call: TRBJ1-4
cdr3_aa: ASSHGATNEKLF

v_call: TRBV4-2
clone_size: .
j_call: TRBJ1-6
cdr3_aa: ASSQVVSSYNSPLH

v_call: TRBV2
clone_size: .
j_call: TRBJ1-5
cdr3_aa: AGGRGGNQPQH

v_call: TRBV6-5
clone_size: .
j_call: TRBJ2-1
cdr3_aa: ASRVTKNSYNEQF

v_call: TRBV28
clone_size: .
j_call: TRBJ2-1
cdr3_aa: ASSPRRLGNEQF

v_call: TRBV10-2
clone_size: once
j_call: TRBJ2-7
cdr3_aa: ASRELAGGPGEQY

v_call: TRBV19
clone_size: .
j_call: TRBJ2-2
cdr3_aa: ASSSGTSGYTGELF

v_call: TRBV14
clone_size: few
j_call: TRBJ2-2
cdr3_aa: ASSQDSWTRELF

v_call: TRBV18
clone_size: once
j_call: TRBJ2-1
cdr3_aa: ASSPGTRTYNEQF

v_call: TRBV20-1
clone_size: .
j_call: TRBJ1-2
cdr3_aa: SASPLYGYT

v_call: TRBV7-9
clone_size: .
j_call: TRBJ2-2
cdr3_aa: ASSSGLATGELF

v_call: TRBV4-1
clone_size: once
j_call: TRBJ2-3
cdr3_aa: ASSQRLDPGDTQY

v_call: TRBV2
clone_size: .
j_call: TRBJ1-4
cdr3_aa: ASGGFEKLF

v_call: TRBV15
clone_size: medium-sized
j_call: TRBJ2-5
cdr3_aa: ATSRGRMGETQY

v_call: TRBV11-2
clone_size: .
j_call: TRBJ2-7
cdr3_aa: ASSFGQIYEQY

v_call: TRBV27
clone_size: .
j_call: TRBJ2-6
cdr3_aa: ASTPRGLSLGGANVLT

v_call: TRBV6-1
clone_size: .
j_call: TRBJ1-2
cdr3_aa: ASSEVGYGGT

v_call: TRBV10-1
clone_size: .
j_call: TRBJ2-7
cdr3_aa: ARDGTSGSYEQY

v_call: TRBV10-3
clone_size: .
j_call: TRBJ2-7
cdr3_aa: ALRKGADSGEQY

v_call: TRBV7-9
clone_size: .
j_call: TRBJ1-1
cdr3_aa: ASSLTARRGTEAF

v_call: TRBV7-2
clone_size: once
j_call: TRBJ2-5
cdr3_aa: ASSSPQGRSISQGGQY

v_call: TRBV11-3
clone_size: .
j_call: TRBJ2-1
cdr3_aa: ASSLSTGTSSYNERF

v_call: TRBV2
clone_size: .
j_call: TRBJ1-1
cdr3_aa: ASPRVGTEAF

v_call: TRBV2
clone_size: .
j_call: TRBJ2-7
cdr3_aa: ASSEAVTSGSEEQY

v_call: TRBV11-3
clone_size: .
j_call: TRBJ2-1
cdr3_aa: ASSQDPSINEQF

v_call: TRBV19
clone_size: few
j_call: TRBJ1-6
cdr3_aa: ASSIRGNNSPLH

v_call: TRBV10-1
clone_size: .
j_call: TRBJ1-5
cdr3_aa: ASRGQGGNQPQH

v_call: TRBV19
clone_size: .
j_call: TRBJ1-1
cdr3_aa: ASSIRAADTEAF

v_call: TRBV5-6
clone_size: .
j_call: TRBJ1-1
cdr3_aa: ASSLALRGTEAF

v_call: TRBV5-4
clone_size: .
j_call: TRBJ1-5
cdr3_aa: ASHRDPNQPQH

v_call: TRBV6-1
clone_size: .
j_call: TRBJ2-1
cdr3_aa: ASSEGRRHHEQF

v_call: TRBV19
clone_size: .
j_call: TRBJ2-2
cdr3_aa: ASTNGGSIGAGELF

v_call: TRBV28
clone_size: .
j_call: TRBJ1-2
cdr3_aa: ASSFGDRAHYGYT

v_call: TRBV7-3
clone_size: .
j_call: TRBJ2-6
cdr3_aa: ASSYSSGANVLT

v_call: TRBV6-5
clone_size: once
j_call: TRBJ1-1
cdr3_aa: ASKPGQARNTEAF

v_call: TRBV29-1
clone_size: .
j_call: TRBJ2-7
cdr3_aa: SVEQSYEQY

v_call: TRBV27
clone_size: .
j_call: TRBJ2-7
cdr3_aa: ASWASGQGLAEQY

v_call: TRBV5-1
clone_size: .
j_call: TRBJ2-2
cdr3_aa: ASSSLAGASNTGELF

v_call: TRBV11-2
clone_size: .
j_call: TRBJ2-1
cdr3_aa: ASSSWFGQGYEQF

v_call: TRBV6-1
clone_size: once
j_call: TRBJ2-7
cdr3_aa: ASNVGTGGSYEQY